These 2 T cell receptor beta chains share one sample of origin, sequenced in a study of OX40 agonist ivuxolimab in advanced cancers. TCRdb keeps only in-frame clones here, not all; method: immunoSEQ multiplex PCR. The sample holds 48,000 or so clones; approximately 83% are singletons and the top ten take approximately 1%. Sequenced material: CD4+ or CD8+ T cells sorted from blood, taken in a trial of the OX40 agonist ivuxolimab. Receptors originate from an adult with an advanced solid tumor such as melanoma, head and neck, liver or kidney cancer.

This chain uses TRBV2 with TRBJ2-5; a weak D match, TRBD1 (6 bases). Trimming took off 8 bases at V and 4 bases at J, with 17 bases between the two ends. Germline V CDR1 and CDR2: SNHLY, FYNNEI. This CDR3 is 14 amino acids long. The CDR3 loop is CASGRTGLGETQYF. The CDR3 DNA sequence: TGTGCCAGCGGTCGTACAGGGCTGGGAGAGACCCAGTACTTC.

The gene calls are TRBV11-2 and TRBJ2-2; 7 bases fit TRBD1. The CDR3 consists of 16 residues. Germline V gives CDR1 SGHAT, CDR2 FQNNGV. V gave up 3 bases and J gave up 6 bases; unmatched junction bases: 10. The CDR3 DNA reads as TGTGCCAGCAGCTTCCTAAGGGGGCGTACGTCCGGGGAGCTGTTTTTT. This codes for CASSFLRGRTSGELFF.